This T cell receptor (beta chain) was identified in a study of vaccination effects on CD4 cells after COVID-19. About the research overall: The vaccine given was either BNT162b2 or mRNA-1273, in two doses. Study-wide findings and caveats: Vaccine- and infection-induced clones showed marked clonal contraction late following vaccination.

Concerning this clone itself: Its antigen remains unknown.

Sequencing used immunoSEQ multiplex PCR; TCRdb keeps in-frame clones, though not all of them. The table has about 70,000 clones, more than 65% seen once. Peptide-pool stimulation followed by sequencing identified expanded antigen-specific CD4+ clonotypes in the ViraFEST assay. After more than 9 days in culture, the CD4+ T cells were isolated. PCR-confirmed SARS-CoV-2 infection occurred in the person between March and December 2020. This TCR was sampled from a human donor who had a prior SARS-CoV-2 infection. The specimen was CD4+ T cells from PBMCs cultured with HIV peptides, collected before COVID-19 vaccination. Documented subset: HIV-1 Nef peptide pool negative control/reference culture.

The CDR3 DNA reads TGTGCCAGTAGTATAGATTTTGACAGGGCTCAGCCCCAGCATTTT. Its translation is CASSIDFDRAQPQHF. The rearrangement uses TRBV19 and TRBJ1-5, with 7 bases that match TRBD1. The CDR3 loop spans 15 amino acids. Germline CDR1 is LNHDA and CDR2 is SQIVND (reference sequence). V shed 0 bases and J 6 bases; nucleotides not matched to a gene: 5.